The rows below give T cell receptor beta chains drawn from one sample of a study of neurological immune-mediated disorders. TCRdb recomputed calls from the 5' RACE reads with MiXCR, one row per CDR3 protein. The sample carries roughly 52,000 distinct CDR3 sequences, more than 3% recorded once. Material: CD4+ T cells from blood. The receptors derive from a woman between 35 and 50 years old with multiple sclerosis. CDR3s include the opening cysteine and the closing phenylalanine or tryptophan. D genes are given only for firm matches. Not every row has a clone size; where given, it reads once, few, many or a size class.

D,J,V,size,CDR3,DNA
NA,TRBJ1-2,TRBV27,few,CASSTRGWDGYTF,TGTGCCAGCAGTACAAGAGGGTGGGATGGCTACACCTTC
NA,TRBJ1-5,TRBV5-6,many,CASSFVDQPQHF,TGTGCCAGCAGCTTCGTGGATCAGCCCCAGCATTTT
TRBD1,TRBJ2-2,TRBV20-1,many,CSAATGGNTGELFF,TGCAGTGCCGCTACAGGGGGCAACACCGGGGAGCTGTTTTTT
NA,TRBJ2-1,TRBV5-1,NA,CASSPTRVGSDEQFF,TGCGCCAGCAGCCCGACCCGGGTCGGGAGCGATGAGCAGTTCTTC
TRBD1,TRBJ2-2,TRBV29-1,many,CSASGQDPGELFF,TGCAGCGCGTCGGGACAGGACCCCGGGGAGCTGTTTTTT
TRBD1,TRBJ2-7,TRBV24-1,many,CATSDPPGQGVHEQYF,TGTGCCACCAGTGATCCTCCGGGACAGGGAGTCCACGAGCAGTACTTC
NA,TRBJ2-1,TRBV5-6,many,CASSLELGSFEQFF,TGTGCCAGCAGCTTGGAATTGGGGTCGTTCGAGCAGTTCTTC
NA,TRBJ2-1,TRBV12-3/TRBV12-4,many,CASSFMYNEQFF,TGTGCCAGCAGTTTTATGTACAATGAGCAGTTCTTC
TRBD2,TRBJ2-1,TRBV5-1,many,CASSLVGLANYNEQFF,TGCGCCAGCAGCTTGGTGGGACTAGCGAACTACAATGAGCAGTTCTTC
NA,TRBJ2-7,TRBV10-2,many,CASSDGRGRYEQYF,TGCGCCAGCAGTGACGGCAGGGGACGCTACGAGCAGTACTTC
TRBD1,TRBJ1-2,TRBV19,many,CASSTQGTGGHVF,TGTGCCAGTAGTACCCAGGGGACAGGGGGCCACGTCTTC
TRBD1,TRBJ1-2,TRBV7-9,many,CASSYRGRDGYTF,TGTGCCAGCAGTTACAGGGGTCGGGATGGCTACACCTTC
NA,TRBJ2-7,TRBV5-5,many,CASSLAQGPYEQYF,TGTGCCAGCAGCTTGGCGCAGGGCCCCTACGAGCAGTACTTC
NA,TRBJ1-4,TRBV14,NA,CASSRLAGGRKKLFF,TGTGCCAGCAGCCGCCTTGCGGGGGGACGGAAAAAACTGTTTTTT
TRBD1,TRBJ1-5,TRBV20-1,many,CSLPGQGGQPQHF,TGCAGCCTTCCGGGACAGGGCGGACAGCCCCAGCATTTT
NA,TRBJ2-4,TRBV5-1,many,CASSSRTSSTAKNIQYF,TGCGCCAGCAGCTCTAGGACATCTTCGACAGCCAAAAACATTCAGTACTTC
NA,TRBJ1-3,TRBV5-1,many,CASSRDRSFGNTIYF,TGCGCCAGCAGTCGGGACCGATCATTCGGAAACACCATATATTTT
TRBD1,TRBJ2-7,TRBV19,many,CASSIGGQSNYEQYF,TGTGCCAGTAGTATTGGGGGACAGTCTAACTACGAGCAGTACTTC
NA,TRBJ2-3,TRBV6-5,many,CASTKTGTDTQYF,TGTGCCAGCACCAAGACAGGCACAGATACGCAGTATTTT
NA,TRBJ1-2,TRBV20-1,few,CSAEGWVGERYGYTF,TGCAGTGCTGAAGGTTGGGTAGGGGAACGGTATGGCTACACCTTC
NA,TRBJ2-2,TRBV27,many,CASTVRQAGELFF,TGTGCCAGCACCGTTAGACAAGCTGGGGAGCTGTTTTTT
NA,TRBJ2-1,TRBV5-1,many,CASSLGYPSYNEQFF,TGCGCCAGCAGCTTGGGCTATCCCTCCTACAATGAGCAGTTCTTC
NA,TRBJ1-1,TRBV29-1,many,CSVESREALTEAFF,TGCAGCGTCGAAAGCAGGGAGGCATTGACTGAAGCTTTCTTT
NA,TRBJ2-5,TRBV24-1,many,CATSDRSDRKETQYF,TGTGCCACCAGTGACCGCTCGGACAGAAAAGAGACCCAGTACTTC
TRBD2,TRBJ2-7,TRBV5-1,many,CASSLALGASGSYEQYF,TGCGCCAGCAGCTTGGCCCTCGGAGCTAGCGGGTCATACGAGCAGTACTTC
TRBD2,TRBJ2-1,TRBV12-3/TRBV12-4,NA,CASSSRGGRDEQFF,TGTGCCAGCAGCTCCCGGGGGGGGAGGGATGAGCAGTTCTTC
NA,TRBJ1-5,TRBV20-1,many,CSARGRAFNQPQHF,TGCAGTGCTAGAGGGAGGGCCTTCAATCAGCCCCAGCATTTT